This T cell receptor (beta chain) originates from a study of regulatory T cells in long-lasting Graves disease. Time point meaning: newly diagnosed GD, antithyroid drugs for less than 3 months. PBMCs were the source of the RNA used for TCR sequencing. An endocrinology department located in Xi'an, China, was where the patients came from. EDTA tubes were used for drawing 8.5 to 9 milliliters of peripheral blood. The sample holds many counts of this clonotype. CDR3 regions were amplified by Arm-PCR using iRepertoire HTBI primers to build TCR beta libraries. TCRdb recomputed calls from the multiplex PCR reads with MiXCR, one row per CDR3 protein. Of over 300,000 distinct CDR3 sequences in the sample, 15% to 17% are singletons; the top ten hold about 20%. The receptor was derived from a female donor with Graves disease. The sample here was peripheral blood mononuclear cells (PBMCs), taken at new diagnosis, from a patient treated with antithyroid drugs.

CDR3 protein: CASSLVGTGETQYF. In nucleotides, the CDR3 is TGTGCCAGCAGCTTAGTAGGGACGGGAGAGACCCAGTACTTC. The genes are TRBV7-9 and TRBJ2-5, with D perhaps matching TRBD1 or TRBD2 (5 bases each). Trimming left V 1 base short and J 4 bases short, with 10 bases between. This CDR3 comprises 14 residues. Germline V lookup: CDR1 SEHNR, CDR2 FQNEAQ (reference sequence).